This T cell receptor (beta chain) was recorded in a study of blood T cells in healthy people across ages. General study findings and limits: Researchers said unsorted PBMCs prevented a conclusive naive versus antigen-experienced comparison. Diversity was higher, and naive CD4+ cells more numerous, in long-lived donors than in aged donors. Shifts in expanded clonotypes may have been confounded by donor CMV status, which was unknown. Significant beta diversity loss was already apparent by age roughly 44, declining roughly linearly.

PCR was performed a second time for 7 to 11 cycles using a sample-barcoded 5' primer and a J-beta primer mix. TCRdb processed the 5' RACE reads anew with MiXCR; each CDR3 protein has one entry. The top ten clones hold over 7% of a sample with 1.5 million to 2 million distinct CDR3 sequences, under 30% of them seen once. Trimming took off 5 bases at V and 3 bases at J, with 16 bases between the two ends. The CDR3 extends over 15 amino acids. Germline V lookup: CDR1 ENHRY, CDR2 SYGVKD. This clonotype was detected many times. Its antigen remains unknown. The sequence came from a woman under 40 in good health. V gene TRBV10-3 combines with J gene TRBJ2-5, with a tentative D call TRBD2 (6 bases). The sample was blood. The CDR3 loop is CAISSGAGLKETQYF. CDR3 in DNA: TGTGCCATCAGTTCGGGCGCGGGATTGAAAGAGACCCAGTACTTC.